This T cell receptor (beta chain) was sequenced during a study of post-analysis software for immune sequencing data. Libraries were made from TCR beta cDNA, and they carried unique molecular identifiers. The yield from about 1 to 10 million T cells was roughly 500,000 cDNA molecules in total. MiXCR, run by TCRdb on the PCR reads, gives a single entry per CDR3 protein. Among 600,000 to 750,000 distinct CDR3 sequences listed, 55% to 70% were seen once. J lost 5 bases, V lost 3 bases, and 9 bases had no gene match. Germline V CDR1 and CDR2: MGHRA, YSYEKL. The CDR3 consists of 16 residues. About this clonotype: Its cognate antigen is unknown.

Findings and caveats of the study: In multiple sclerosis, normalized Chao1 diversity was significantly below that of controls. Samples from one preparation batch, clustered by F measure, grouped strongly together. Among four or five TRBV segments more frequent in patients than controls were TRBV5-6, TRBV5-1 and TRBV20-1.

The TCR sequence derives from a girl aged 2-9 years with multiple sclerosis. The gene calls are TRBV4-1 and TRBJ2-1; 8 positions agree with TRBD1. Sequencing used blood. This CDR3 reads CASSQTLGQADNEQFF. As DNA, the CDR3 is TGCGCCAGCAGCCAGACCTTGGGACAGGCTGACAATGAGCAGTTCTTC.